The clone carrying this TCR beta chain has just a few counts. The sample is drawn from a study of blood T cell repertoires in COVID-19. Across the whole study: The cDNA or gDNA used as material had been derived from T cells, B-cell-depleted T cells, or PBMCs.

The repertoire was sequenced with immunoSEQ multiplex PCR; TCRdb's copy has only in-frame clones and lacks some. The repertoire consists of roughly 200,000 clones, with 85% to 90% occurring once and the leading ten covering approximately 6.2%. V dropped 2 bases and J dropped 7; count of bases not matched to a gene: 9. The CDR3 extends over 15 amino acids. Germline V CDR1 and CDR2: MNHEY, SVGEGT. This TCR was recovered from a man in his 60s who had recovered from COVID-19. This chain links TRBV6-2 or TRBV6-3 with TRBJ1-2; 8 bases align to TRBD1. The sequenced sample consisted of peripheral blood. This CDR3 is CASSYISRQGAGYTF. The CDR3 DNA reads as TGTGCCAGCAGTTACATTAGTCGCCAGGGGGCTGGCTACACCTTC.